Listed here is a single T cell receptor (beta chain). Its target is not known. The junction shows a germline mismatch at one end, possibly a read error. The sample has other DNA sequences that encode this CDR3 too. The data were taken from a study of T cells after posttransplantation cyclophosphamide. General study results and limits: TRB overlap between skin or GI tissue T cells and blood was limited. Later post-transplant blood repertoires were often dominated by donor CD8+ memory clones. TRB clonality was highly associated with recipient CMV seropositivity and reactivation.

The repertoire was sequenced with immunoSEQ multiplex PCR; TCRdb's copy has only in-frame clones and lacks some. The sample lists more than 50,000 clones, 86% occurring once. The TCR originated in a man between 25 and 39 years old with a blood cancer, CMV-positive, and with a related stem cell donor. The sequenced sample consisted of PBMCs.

The CDR3 reads CASSLAGERETQYF. The CDR3 nucleotides are TGTGCCAGCAGCCTAGCGGGAGAGCGTGAGACCCAGTACTTC. The chain recombines TRBV7-2 with TRBJ2-5; 10 bases agree with TRBD2. CDR3 length equals 14 residues. Germline V gives CDR1 SGHTA, CDR2 FQGNSA.